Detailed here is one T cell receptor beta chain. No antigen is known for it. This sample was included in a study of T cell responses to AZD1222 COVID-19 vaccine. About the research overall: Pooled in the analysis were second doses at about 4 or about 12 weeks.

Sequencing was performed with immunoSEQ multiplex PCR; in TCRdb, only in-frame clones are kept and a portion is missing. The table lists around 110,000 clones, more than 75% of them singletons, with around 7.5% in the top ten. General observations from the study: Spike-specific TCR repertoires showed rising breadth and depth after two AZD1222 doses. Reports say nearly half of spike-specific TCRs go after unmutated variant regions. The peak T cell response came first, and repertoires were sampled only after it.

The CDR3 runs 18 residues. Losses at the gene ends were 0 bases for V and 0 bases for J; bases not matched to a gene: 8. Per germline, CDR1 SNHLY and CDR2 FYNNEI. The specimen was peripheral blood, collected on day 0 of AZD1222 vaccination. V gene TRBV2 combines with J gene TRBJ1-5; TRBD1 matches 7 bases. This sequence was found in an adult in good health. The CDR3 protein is CASSEARDRSYSNQPQHF. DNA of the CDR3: TGTGCCAGCAGTGAAGCGAGGGACAGAAGTTATAGCAATCAGCCCCAGCATTTT.